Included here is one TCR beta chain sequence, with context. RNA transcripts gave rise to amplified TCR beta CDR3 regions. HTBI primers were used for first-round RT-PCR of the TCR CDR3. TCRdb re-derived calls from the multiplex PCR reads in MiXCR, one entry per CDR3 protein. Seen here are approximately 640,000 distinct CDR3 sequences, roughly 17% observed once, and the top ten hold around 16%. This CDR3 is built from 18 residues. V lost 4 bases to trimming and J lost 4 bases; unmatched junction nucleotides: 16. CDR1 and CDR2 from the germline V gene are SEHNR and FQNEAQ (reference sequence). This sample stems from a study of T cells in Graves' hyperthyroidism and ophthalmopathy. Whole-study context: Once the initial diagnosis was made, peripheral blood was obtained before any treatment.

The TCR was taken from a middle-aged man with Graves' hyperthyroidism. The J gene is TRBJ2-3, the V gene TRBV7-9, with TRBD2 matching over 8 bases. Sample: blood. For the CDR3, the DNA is TGTGCCAGCAGCTCCGGGACTAGGGTTCGTAAGGGCGCAGATACGCAGTATTTT. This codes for CASSSGTRVRKGADTQYF. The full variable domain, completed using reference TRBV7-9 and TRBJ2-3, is DTGVSQNPRHKITKRGQNVTFRCDPISEHNRLYWYRQTLGQGPEFLTYFQNEAQLEKSRLLSDRFSAERPKGSFSTLEIQRTEQGDSAMYLCASSSGTRVRKGADTQYFGPGTRLTVL.